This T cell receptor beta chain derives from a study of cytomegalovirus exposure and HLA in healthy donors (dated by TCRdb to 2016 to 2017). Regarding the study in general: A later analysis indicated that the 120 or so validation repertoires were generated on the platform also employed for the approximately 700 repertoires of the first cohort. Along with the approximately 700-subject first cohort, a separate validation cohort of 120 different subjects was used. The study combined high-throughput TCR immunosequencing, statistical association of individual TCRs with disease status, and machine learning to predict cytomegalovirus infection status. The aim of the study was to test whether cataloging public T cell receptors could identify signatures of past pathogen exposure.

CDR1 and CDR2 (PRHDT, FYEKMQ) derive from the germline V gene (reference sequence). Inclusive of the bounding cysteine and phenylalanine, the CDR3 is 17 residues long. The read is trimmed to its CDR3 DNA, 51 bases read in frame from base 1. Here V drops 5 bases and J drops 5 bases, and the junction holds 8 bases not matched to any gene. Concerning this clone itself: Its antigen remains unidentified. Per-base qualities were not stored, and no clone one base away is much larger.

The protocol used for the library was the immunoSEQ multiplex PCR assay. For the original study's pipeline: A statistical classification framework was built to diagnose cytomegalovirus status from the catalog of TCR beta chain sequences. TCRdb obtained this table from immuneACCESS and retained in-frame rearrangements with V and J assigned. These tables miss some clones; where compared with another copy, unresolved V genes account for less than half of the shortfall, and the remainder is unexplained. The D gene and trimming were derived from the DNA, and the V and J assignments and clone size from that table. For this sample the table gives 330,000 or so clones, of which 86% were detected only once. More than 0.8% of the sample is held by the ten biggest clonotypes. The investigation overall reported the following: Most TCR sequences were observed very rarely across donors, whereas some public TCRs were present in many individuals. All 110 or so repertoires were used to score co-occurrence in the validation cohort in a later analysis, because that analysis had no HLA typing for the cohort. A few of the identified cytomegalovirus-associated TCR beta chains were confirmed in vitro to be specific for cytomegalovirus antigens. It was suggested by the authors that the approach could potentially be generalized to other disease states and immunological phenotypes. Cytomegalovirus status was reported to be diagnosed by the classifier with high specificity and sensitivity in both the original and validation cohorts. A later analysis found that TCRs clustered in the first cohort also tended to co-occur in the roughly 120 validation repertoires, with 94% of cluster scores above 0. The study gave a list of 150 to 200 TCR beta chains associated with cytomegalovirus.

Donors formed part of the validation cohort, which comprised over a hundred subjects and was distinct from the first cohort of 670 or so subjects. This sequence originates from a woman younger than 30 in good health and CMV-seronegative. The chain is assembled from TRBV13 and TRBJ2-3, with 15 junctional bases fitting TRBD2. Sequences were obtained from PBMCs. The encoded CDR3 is CASSAGLAGGLVDTQYF. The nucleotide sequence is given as TGTGCCAGCAGCGCTGGACTAGCGGGAGGGCTGGTAGATACGCAGTATTTT.